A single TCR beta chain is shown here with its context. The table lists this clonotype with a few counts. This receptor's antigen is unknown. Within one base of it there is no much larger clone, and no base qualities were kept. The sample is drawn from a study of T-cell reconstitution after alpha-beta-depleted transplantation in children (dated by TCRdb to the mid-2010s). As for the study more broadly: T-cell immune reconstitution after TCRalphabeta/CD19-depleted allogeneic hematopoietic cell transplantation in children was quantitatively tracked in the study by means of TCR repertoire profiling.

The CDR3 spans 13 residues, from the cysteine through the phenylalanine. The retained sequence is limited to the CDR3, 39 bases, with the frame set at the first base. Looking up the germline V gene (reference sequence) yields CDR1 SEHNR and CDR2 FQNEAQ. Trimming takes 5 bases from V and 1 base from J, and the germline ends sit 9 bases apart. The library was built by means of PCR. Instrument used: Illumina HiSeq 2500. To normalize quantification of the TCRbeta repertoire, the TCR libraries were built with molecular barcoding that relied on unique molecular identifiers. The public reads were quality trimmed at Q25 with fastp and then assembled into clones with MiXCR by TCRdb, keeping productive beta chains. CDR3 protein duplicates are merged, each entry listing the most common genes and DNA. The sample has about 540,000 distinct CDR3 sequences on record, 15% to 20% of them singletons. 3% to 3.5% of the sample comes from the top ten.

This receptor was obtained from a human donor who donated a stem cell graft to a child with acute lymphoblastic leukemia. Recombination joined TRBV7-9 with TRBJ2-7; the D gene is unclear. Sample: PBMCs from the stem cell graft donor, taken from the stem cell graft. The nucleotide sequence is TGTGCCAGCAGCCAGGACGCATCCTACGAGCAGTACTTC. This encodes CASSQDASYEQYF. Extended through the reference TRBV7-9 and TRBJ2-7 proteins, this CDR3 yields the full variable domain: DTGVSQNPRHKITKRGQNVTFRCDPISEHNRLYWYRQTLGQGPEFLTYFQNEAQLEKSRLLSDRFSAERPKGSFSTLEIQRTEQGDSAMYLCASSQDASYEQYFGPGTRLTVT.